The rows below give T cell receptor beta chains drawn from one sample of a study of CD8 T cells in Susac syndrome. TCRdb re-derived calls from the immunoSEQ multiplex PCR reads in MiXCR, one entry per CDR3 protein. The sample has 85,000 to 130,000 distinct CDR3 sequences, around 94% seen once. Sequencing was performed on CD8+ T cells from PBMCs. These receptors came from a human donor with Susac syndrome. Each CDR3 is given with its conserved first and last residue. D genes are given only for firm matches. Rows give clone size only sometimes, using once, few, many, or a class for an expanded clone.

j_gene,abundance,v_gene,d_gene,CDR3aa,CDR3nt
TRBJ1-2,NA,TRBV7-9,NA,CASSLAGAQGYTF,TGTGCCAGCAGCTTAGCGGGGGCGCAGGGCTACACCTTC
TRBJ2-7,NA,TRBV19,TRBD1,CASSLYRGPSYEQYF,TGTGCCAGTAGTCTCTACAGGGGGCCGTCCTACGAGCAGTACTTC
TRBJ2-2,NA,TRBV10-3,NA,CAISPGTNTGELFF,TGTGCCATCAGTCCCGGGACCAACACCGGGGAGCTGTTTTTT
TRBJ2-7,once,TRBV7-3,NA,CASSSEGGTSYEQYF,TGTGCCAGCAGCTCGGAAGGGGGAACCTCCTACGAGCAGTACTTC
TRBJ1-6,NA,TRBV20-1,TRBD1,CSARDRQGSNSPLHF,TGCAGTGCTAGAGATCGACAGGGCTCCAATTCACCCCTCCACTTT
TRBJ2-7,NA,TRBV29-1,TRBD1,CSVEGLGTESSYEQYF,TGCAGCGTTGAAGGCTTGGGGACAGAGAGCTCCTACGAGCAGTACTTC
TRBJ2-1,NA,TRBV7-8,NA,CASSLGPSSYNEQFF,TGTGCCAGCAGCTTAGGCCCTAGCTCCTACAATGAGCAGTTCTTC
TRBJ1-1,NA,TRBV6-2/TRBV6-3,NA,CATATGIMNTEAFF,TGTGCCACCGCGACAGGTATTATGAACACTGAAGCTTTCTTT
TRBJ2-3,NA,TRBV5-1,NA,CASSLVPLEGGPDTQYF,TGCGCCAGCAGCTTGGTACCTTTAGAGGGTGGGCCAGATACGCAGTATTTT
TRBJ1-5,NA,TRBV19,NA,CASSYTGINQPQHF,TGTGCCAGTAGTTACACAGGGATAAATCAGCCCCAGCATTTT
TRBJ2-1,NA,TRBV19,TRBD2,CASSSSSGGANEQFF,TGTGCCAGTAGTAGTTCTAGCGGGGGGGCGAATGAGCAGTTCTTC
TRBJ1-2,NA,TRBV4-1,NA,CASSQTSGYTF,TGCGCCAGCAGCCAAACCAGTGGCTACACCTTC
TRBJ2-7,NA,TRBV12-3/TRBV12-4,TRBD2,CASTGRVNEQYF,TGTGCCAGCACGGGGAGGGTCAACGAGCAGTACTTC
TRBJ1-1,NA,TRBV19,NA,CASTMPRGLNTEAFF,TGTGCCAGTACCATGCCCCGGGGCTTGAACACTGAAGCTTTCTTT
TRBJ2-2,NA,TRBV27,NA,CASSFGGTGELFF,TGTGCCAGCAGTTTTGGTGGGACCGGGGAGCTGTTTTTT
TRBJ1-5,NA,TRBV7-8,NA,CASSLFVRNQPQHF,TGTGCCAGCAGCTTATTCGTCAGAAATCAGCCCCAGCATTTT
TRBJ2-7,NA,TRBV4-1,NA,CASSLLVGVDEQYF,TGCGCCAGCAGCCTACTCGTGGGGGTTGACGAGCAGTACTTC
TRBJ2-5,few,TRBV7-9,TRBD2,CASSWLAGDQETQYF,TGTGCCAGCAGTTGGTTAGCGGGGGACCAAGAGACCCAGTACTTC
TRBJ1-3,NA,TRBV20-1,NA,CSAREDTSGNTIYF,TGCAGTGCTAGAGAGGACACCTCTGGAAACACCATATATTTT
TRBJ1-1,NA,TRBV9,NA,CASSSLENTEAFF,TGTGCCAGCAGCTCCCTGGAGAACACTGAAGCTTTCTTT
TRBJ1-2,NA,TRBV12-3/TRBV12-4,TRBD1,CASSLAGTESGYTF,TGTGCCAGCAGTTTAGCGGGGACAGAAAGTGGCTACACCTTC
TRBJ2-3,NA,TRBV20-1,NA,CSARDRRLGPSTDTQYF,TGCAGTGCTAGAGATCGAAGGTTAGGGCCCAGCACAGATACGCAGTATTTT
TRBJ2-7,NA,TRBV4-1,TRBD2,CASSQVLAGSYEQYF,TGCGCCAGCAGCCAAGTTCTAGCGGGCTCTTACGAGCAGTACTTC
TRBJ2-5,NA,TRBV4-1,NA,CASSQIGPEETQYF,TGCGCCAGCAGCCAAATAGGACCCGAAGAGACCCAGTACTTC
TRBJ2-2,NA,TRBV9,TRBD2,CASSVEGLAGVTHTGELFF,TGTGCCAGCAGCGTAGAGGGACTAGCGGGGGTAACTCACACCGGGGAGCTGTTTTTT
TRBJ2-7,NA,TRBV14,NA,CASSQDLRQTYEQYF,TGTGCCAGCAGCCAAGATCTTAGGCAGACCTACGAGCAGTACTTC
TRBJ2-1,NA,TRBV20-1,NA,CSITGARYNEQFF,TGCAGTATAACTGGGGCGCGTTACAATGAGCAGTTCTTC
TRBJ2-1,NA,TRBV15,TRBD1,CATSADRGNNEQFF,TGTGCCACCAGCGCCGACAGGGGCAACAATGAGCAGTTCTTC
TRBJ2-5,NA,TRBV6-5,NA,CASKTGETQYF,TGTGCCAGCAAGACTGGCGAGACCCAGTACTTC
TRBJ1-6,NA,TRBV15,NA,CATGQPRAGSPLHF,TGTGCCACCGGTCAACCCCGAGCGGGATCACCCCTCCACTTT
TRBJ1-2,NA,TRBV5-1,NA,CASSLGLVRRVISGYTF,TGCGCCAGCAGCTTAGGGCTAGTCCGCAGGGTTATAAGTGGCTACACCTTC
TRBJ1-2,NA,TRBV20-1,NA,CSAREALYSYTF,TGCAGTGCTCGGGAGGCCCTCTATAGCTACACCTTC
TRBJ1-2,once,TRBV2,NA,CASASGRENYGYTF,TGTGCCAGCGCTTCGGGACGGGAAAACTATGGCTACACCTTC
TRBJ1-2,NA,TRBV27,TRBD1,CASSLVGGTAYGYTF,TGTGCCAGCAGTTTGGTAGGCGGGACAGCCTATGGCTACACCTTC
TRBJ2-3,NA,TRBV9,NA,CASSVWGDTQYF,TGTGCCAGCAGCGTGTGGGGGGATACGCAGTATTTT
TRBJ1-6,NA,TRBV25-1,NA,CASSGREGGNSPLHF,TGTGCCAGCAGTGGCCGTGAGGGGGGGAATTCACCCCTCCACTTT
TRBJ2-4,NA,TRBV29-1,TRBD1,CSVVAGQDVIQYF,TGCAGCGTTGTCGCCGGACAGGATGTCATTCAGTACTTC
TRBJ2-5,NA,TRBV4-1,TRBD2,CASSHPSGTSEETQYF,TGCGCCAGCAGCCACCCCTCCGGGACTAGCGAAGAGACCCAGTACTTC
TRBJ2-7,NA,TRBV27,NA,CASSLGVDYEQYF,TGTGCCAGCAGTTTAGGCGTAGACTACGAGCAGTACTTC
TRBJ1-2,NA,TRBV20-1,NA,CSARVAGAHYGYTF,TGCAGTGCTAGAGTAGCGGGGGCTCACTATGGCTACACCTTC
TRBJ2-5,NA,TRBV6-1,TRBD1,CASSILGGQDGETQYF,TGTGCCAGCAGCATACTGGGGGGACAGGATGGAGAGACCCAGTACTTC
TRBJ1-6,NA,TRBV7-2,NA,CASSSPGFGSPLHF,TGTGCCAGCAGTTCACCCGGCTTTGGGTCACCCCTCCACTTT
TRBJ2-1,NA,TRBV10-2,NA,CASSESTTGLRFF,TGCGCCAGCAGTGAGTCGACTACGGGGTTAAGGTTCTTC
TRBJ1-6,NA,TRBV13,NA,CASSYQNSPLHF,TGTGCCAGCAGCTACCAAAATTCACCCCTCCACTTT
TRBJ2-3,NA,TRBV7-3,TRBD1,CASSSQGGEVTDTQYF,TGTGCCAGCAGCTCACAGGGGGGCGAGGTGACAGATACGCAGTATTTT
TRBJ1-3,NA,TRBV9,NA,CASSVDGGHFSGNTIYF,TGTGCCAGCAGCGTAGACGGGGGACACTTCTCTGGAAACACCATATATTTT
TRBJ1-2,NA,TRBV27,NA,CASSLAGNGYTF,TGTGCCAGCAGTTTGGCAGGGAACGGCTACACCTTC
TRBJ1-1,NA,TRBV20-1,NA,CSARDRSSGKMNTEAFF,TGCAGTGCTAGAGATCGTTCATCGGGGAAGATGAACACTGAAGCTTTCTTT
TRBJ2-7,once,TRBV29-1,TRBD1,CSVEDQGTATYEQYF,TGCAGCGTTGAAGATCAGGGGACAGCTACCTACGAGCAGTACTTC
TRBJ2-7,NA,TRBV7-9,TRBD1,CAIPLPGQGSYEQYF,TGTGCCATACCTCTGCCGGGACAGGGTTCCTACGAGCAGTACTTC
TRBJ2-1,NA,TRBV23-1,NA,CASSQSAHNEQFF,TGCGCCAGCAGTCAATCTGCCCACAATGAGCAGTTCTTC
TRBJ2-5,NA,TRBV27,TRBD2,CASSRLAGETQYF,TGTGCCAGTAGCAGACTAGCCGGAGAGACCCAGTACTTC
TRBJ1-2,NA,TRBV29-1,NA,CSVVPVGVVDGYTF,TGCAGCGTTGTTCCGGTGGGGGTTGTGGATGGCTACACCTTC
TRBJ1-2,NA,TRBV6-5,TRBD1,CASSYSTGNGYTF,TGTGCCAGCAGTTACTCGACAGGGAATGGCTACACCTTC